This TCR beta chain was sequenced for a study of T cell responses to AZD1222 COVID-19 vaccine. Study-wide results and caveats: Among the donors, most were white British and more were female, and clonal diversity was possibly underestimated. After the peak T cell response, and only then, were repertoires sampled. Epitopes outside B.1.351 and B.1.1.7 mutated regions reportedly drew nearly half of spike TCRs. Spike-wide vaccine-associated CD4 TCRs dominated at 160-218 and 743-854.

With respect to this clone: Its antigen is undetermined.

CDR1 and CDR2 (germline): SGDLS, YYNGEE. This CDR3 spans 18 amino acids. V lost 0 bases, J lost 7 bases, and 17 bases stayed unmatched. Some clones are missing from TCRdb's copy, which holds only in-frame ones; the method was immunoSEQ multiplex PCR. This sample has fewer than 120,000 clones, with 70% to 90% found just once. The clonotype was recovered from an adult who received the AZD1222 COVID-19 vaccine. The J gene is TRBJ1-2, the V gene TRBV9, with 8 bases matching TRBD1. This specimen was peripheral blood, taken 28 days after the second AZD1222 dose. Here the CDR3 DNA reads TGTGCCAGCAGCGTAGGGGTCCGTGACAGGGGCGTTTCCTTTGGCTACACCTTC. Its translation: CASSVGVRDRGVSFGYTF.